One T cell receptor beta chain is described in this entry. This record comes from a study of human T cells and chemical hapten exposure. Specified time point: patch test 1, 2 weeks after DPC sensitization. The treatment was: therapeutic diphenylcyclopropenone sensitization with weekly scalp DPC. Trimming stripped 11 bases from V and 5 bases from J, with 18 bases between. The CDR3 is made up of 14 amino acids. The germline CDR1 and CDR2 sequences are MNHEY and SVGEGT. TCRdb independently ran MiXCR on the RACE reads; one entry per CDR3 protein. The sample yields 100,000 to 150,000 distinct CDR3 sequences, roughly an eighth seen once.

The chain combines TRBV6-2 or TRBV6-3 with TRBJ2-2; D assignment may be TRBD1 or TRBD2 (5 bases each). The sequence was collected from a man aged 18 to 30 with alopecia areata. Some clones in this sample may be carry-over from other donors' samples. Sequencing used whole blood, obtained in connection with sensitization to the hapten diphenylcyclopropenone (DPC). CDR3 amino acids: CAGTGTAWTGELFF. CDR3 DNA sequence: TGTGCCGGTACCGGGACCGCCTGGACCGGGGAGCTGTTTTTT.